This paragraph covers one T cell receptor (beta chain) sequence. The repertoire was sequenced with immunoSEQ multiplex PCR; TCRdb's copy has only in-frame clones and lacks some. Altogether approximately 70,000 clones are present, 88% being singletons, with the ten largest covering about 0.25%. The record originates from a study of OX40 agonist ivuxolimab in advanced cancers. Overall study: Six ivuxolimab dose levels, 0.01 to 10 mg/kg, were given intravenously every 2 weeks.

Germline values: CDR1 LNHDA, CDR2 SQIVND (reference sequence). Germline trimming cut 5 bases from V and 7 bases from J; bases unmatched to any gene: 9. The CDR3 loop spans 15 amino acids. The sample consisted of CD4+ or CD8+ T cells sorted from blood, taken in a trial of the OX40 agonist ivuxolimab. The sequence was collected from an adult with an advanced solid tumor such as melanoma, head and neck, liver or kidney cancer. The chain is built from TRBV19 and TRBJ1-5, with 9 bases lining up with TRBD1. CDR3 DNA: TGTGCCAGTAGTGTTCAAACAGGGGGCGGACAGCCCCAGCATTTT. Translated, it gives CASSVQTGGGQPQHF.